Given below is one T cell receptor beta chain in context. The sample originates from a study of blood T cell repertoires in COVID-19. Across the study: From T cells, B-cell-depleted T cells, or PBMCs came the material, which was cDNA or gDNA.

Per the study methods: The assay estimated nucleated cells by amplifying reference gene primers. This table comes from immunoSEQ multiplex PCR, and its TCRdb copy is limited to in-frame clones, with some not included. That table is the source of V, J and clone size, and D and trimming were worked out from the DNA. The sample consists of around 130,000 clones, roughly four fifths of them appearing once. The V gene lost 4 bases and the J gene lost 7 bases, with 14 bases spanning the gap. The V gene's germline CDR1 is MNHNY and CDR2 SVGAGI (reference sequence). The CDR3 loop spans 14 amino acids. Sequenced material: peripheral blood. The clonotype was recovered from a woman of 80 years or more with acute or convalescent COVID-19. The chain couples TRBV6-6 to TRBJ2-1, with TRBD2 as a possible D gene (7 bases). CDR3 nucleotide sequence: TGTGCCAGCAGTTCGTCCGGGGGGCCAAATGAGCAGTTCTTC. Translating gives CASSSSGGPNEQFF.